One sample yielded the 8 T cell receptor beta chains listed below, sequenced in a study of OX40 agonist ivuxolimab in advanced cancers. Receptors were amplified or captured by the immunoSEQ multiplex PCR assay. This immuneACCESS table, as held by TCRdb, lists in-frame sequences with V and J called but not all clones. Of the missing ones, under half trace to an unresolved V gene in checked studies; the others have no known cause. For this sample there are nearly 65,000 clones; 91% appear just once. Of the sample, about 4% is held by the ten largest clones. The sample in question was CD4+ or CD8+ T cells sorted from blood, obtained in a trial of the OX40 agonist ivuxolimab. These receptors came from an adult with an advanced solid tumor such as melanoma, head and neck, liver or kidney cancer.

The J gene is TRBJ1-1, the V gene TRBV27, with D hard to call. Germline assignment: CDR1 MNHEY and CDR2 SMNVEV (reference sequence). The CDR3 is 12 amino acids. With 2 bases removed from V and 4 bases from J, the gap between germline ends came to 5 bases. The CDR3 region has the DNA TGTGCCAGCAGTTTAACGGGCACTGAAGCTTTCTTT. Protein: CASSLTGTEAFF.

The J gene is TRBJ2-1, the V gene TRBV29-1; perhaps TRBD1 as D (5 bases). The CDR3 spans 12 residues. Germline CDR1 is SQVTM and CDR2 is ANQGSEA. Trimming cost V 6 bases and J 12 bases, with 18 bases left between them. The CDR3, as DNA: TGCAGCGTCTACGCGCCGACAGCAACGCAGTTCTTC. Protein product: CSVYAPTATQFF.

This chain links TRBV27 with TRBJ1-4; D gene unclear. V dropped 3 bases and J dropped 8 bases, with 13 bases sitting between them. Germline-derived CDR1 and CDR2 are MNHEY and SMNVEV (reference sequence). This CDR3 contains 14 residues. As DNA, the CDR3 is TGTGCCAGCAGTTTCCACATAGAACGAGAAAAACTGTTTTTT. It translates to CASSFHIEREKLFF.

V is TRBV7-9 and J is TRBJ1-2; unclear D gene. The V end lost 8 bases, the J end lost 4 bases, and 14 bases lay between the germline ends. The CDR3 is made up of 13 amino acids. Germline CDR1 is SEHNR and CDR2 is FQNEAQ (reference sequence). CDR3 sequence reads: CASGPSLSYGYTF. DNA for the CDR3: TGTGCCAGCGGGCCGTCCCTTAGCTATGGCTACACCTTC.

This clone has only one observation. The V call is TRBV13, the J call TRBJ2-3; D is uncertain. The CDR3 consists of 16 residues. CDR1 and CDR2 (germline): PRHDT, FYEKMQ (reference sequence). V lost 2 bases and J lost 0, with 12 bases in between. The CDR3 spells CASSLSTKTSTDTQYF. In DNA, the CDR3 is TGTGCCAGCAGCTTATCAACAAAAACTAGCACAGATACGCAGTATTTT.

This chain uses TRBV10-3 with TRBJ2-7, with 7 nucleotides matching TRBD1. The germline gives CDR1 ENHRY, CDR2 SYGVKD. J gave up 1 base and V 3 bases, and 9 bases lay outside the gene matches. The CDR3 covers 16 residues. CDR3 sequence: CAISDPTGEGSYEQYF. CDR3 DNA: TGTGCCATCAGTGACCCAACAGGGGAAGGTTCCTACGAGCAGTACTTC.

The CDR3 protein is CASSSPGTANTGELFF. CDR3 nucleotides: TGTGCCAGCAGCTCACCCGGGACCGCGAACACCGGGGAGCTGTTTTTT. The rearrangement uses TRBV7-6 and TRBJ2-2; D might be TRBD1 or TRBD2, each matching 5 bases. The CDR3 consists of 16 residues. V lost 4 bases and J lost 0, with 12 bases in between. Germline CDR1 SGHVS, CDR2 FNYEAQ.

The rearrangement links TRBV10-2 to TRBJ2-7; D is possibly TRBD1 (5 bases). The CDR3 extends over 13 amino acids. The V gene lost 4 bases and the J gene lost 5 bases, with 12 bases spanning the gap. CDR1 and CDR2 (germline): WSHSY, SAAADI. The CDR3 loop is CASSVGRGNEQYF. In DNA form, the CDR3 reads TGCGCCAGCAGTGTCGGAAGGGGAAACGAGCAGTACTTC.